This T cell receptor beta chain was recovered during a study of cytomegalovirus exposure and HLA in healthy donors. The PCR used 60 Vbeta and 13 Jbeta primers. Assay used: immunoSEQ multiplex PCR; TCRdb lists only in-frame clones, some missing. Counted here are about 140,000 clones, about 80% occurring once; the ten biggest clones make up less than 1.5%. Trimming took off 3 bases at V and 9 bases at J, with 8 bases between the two ends. The germline V gene has CDR1 LNHDA and CDR2 SQIVND (reference sequence). The CDR3 covers 11 residues. The study's findings and limits: Most TCR sequences showed up rarely, but some public TCRs showed up in many donors. Some V segments, TRBV6-2 and TRBV6-3 among them, were indistinguishable and were therefore excluded.

About this clone itself: Its antigen is unknown.

The V call is TRBV19, the J call TRBJ1-1, with D possibly TRBD1 on 5 matching bases. Sequenced sample: PBMCs. The TCR was taken from a young man in good health and CMV-seropositive. The CDR3 is CASSIRDKAFF. CDR3 nucleotides: TGTGCCAGTAGTATCAGGGATAAAGCTTTCTTT.